These 30 T cell receptor beta chains were all obtained from the same sample, sequenced in a study of blood T cell repertoires in COVID-19. Method: immunoSEQ multiplex PCR; TCRdb's copy keeps in-frame clones and lacks some. Of about 260,000 clones in the sample, 70% to 90% are singletons; the top ten hold over 2%. The sample consisted of peripheral blood. The receptors were gathered from a woman in her fifties or sixties with acute or convalescent COVID-19.

This chain links TRBV3-1 (or the pseudogene TRBV3-2) with TRBJ1-6; D uncertain. V dropped 0 bases and J dropped 11 bases, with 8 bases sitting between them. The CDR3 loop spans 13 amino acids. The V gene's germline CDR1 is LGHDT and CDR2 YNNKEL (reference sequence). CDR3 region: CASSQESRAPLHF. CDR3 nucleotide sequence: TGTGCCAGCAGCCAAGAGTCTCGGGCACCCCTCCACTTT.

This chain links TRBV19 with TRBJ1-2; possibly TRBD1 for D (6 bases). The length of the CDR3 is 14 residues. Per germline, CDR1 LNHDA and CDR2 SQIVND (reference sequence). Trimming pared 3 bases from V and 8 bases from J, leaving 16 bases between. The CDR3 DNA reads TGTGCCAGTAGTATTCTACAGGGAGTAGGAGGCTACACCTTC. This translates into CASSILQGVGGYTF. The variable domain in full, completed from reference TRBV19 and TRBJ1-2, reads DGGITQSPKYLFRKEGQNVTLSCEQNLNHDAMYWYRQDPGQGLRLIYYSQIVNDFQKGDIAEGYSVSREKKESFPLTVTSAQKNPTAFYLCASSILQGVGGYTFGSGTRLTVV.

The chain combines TRBV28 with TRBJ1-4; D uncertain. V dropped 2 bases and J dropped 0 bases, with 4 bases sitting between them. Germline V gene data show CDR1 as MDHEN and CDR2 as SYDVKM. The CDR3 loop spans 14 amino acids. The CDR3 nucleotides are TGTGCCAGCAGTTTACCGGCAACTAATGAAAAACTGTTTTTT. This codes for CASSLPATNEKLFF.

This chain uses TRBV9 with TRBJ1-2, with TRBD1 matching 7 bases. With V trimmed by 3 bases and J by 7 bases, 6 bases remained unmatched. The CDR3 has 13 amino acids. Germline V gene data show CDR1 as SGDLS and CDR2 as YYNGEE. The CDR3 coding sequence is TGTGCCAGCAGCGAGAGACAGGGATTTGGCTACACCTTC. Translation gives CASSERQGFGYTF.

This sequence joins TRBV12-1 and TRBJ2-1; TRBD2, the table's D call, was not compared with the DNA. TRBV12-1 is shown as a pseudogene. The CDR3 sequence is 15 residues long. CDR3 sequence (DNA): TGTGCCAGCAGCCCCGCCCAGCGGGAGTTTGGGGAGCAGTTCTTC. Translating gives CASSPAQREFGEQFF.

This clone was counted a single time. The rearrangement uses TRBV3-1 (or the pseudogene TRBV3-2) and TRBJ1-2; the D is unclear. This CDR3 spans 15 amino acids. Germline-derived CDR1 and CDR2 are LGHDT and YNNKEL (reference sequence). With 0 bases removed from V and 6 bases from J, the gap between germline ends came to 14 bases. The CDR3 sequence: CASSQDSRRFNGYTF. CDR3 bases: TGTGCCAGCAGCCAAGACAGCCGGAGGTTTAATGGCTACACCTTC.

This sequence joins TRBV3-1 (or the pseudogene TRBV3-2) and TRBJ1-4; 11 bases match TRBD1. The CDR3 has 15 residues. Germline lookup yields CDR1 LGHDT and CDR2 YNNKEL (reference sequence). With 1 base clipped from V and 7 bases from J, the junction kept 2 bases outside the gene matches. The CDR3 loop reads CASSQVGTGGEKLFF. CDR3 sequence (DNA): TGTGCCAGCAGCCAAGTGGGGACAGGGGGTGAAAAACTGTTTTTT.

This chain uses TRBV28 with TRBJ2-2; 8 bases are a match to TRBD1. Unmatched junction bases numbered 12, after V lost 6 bases and J lost 6 bases. Germline values: CDR1 MDHEN, CDR2 SYDVKM. This CDR3 is built from 16 residues. Here the CDR3 reads CASSAGGAWGSGELFF. The CDR3 region has the DNA TGTGCCAGCAGCGCAGGGGGCGCATGGGGGTCCGGGGAGCTGTTTTTT.

V gene TRBV5-8 combines with J gene TRBJ2-7, with 8 bases identical to TRBD2. The germline CDR1 and CDR2 sequences are SGHTS and YDEGEE. CDR3 length: 17 amino acids. J lost 0 bases, V lost 0 bases, and 8 bases had no gene match. The CDR3 protein is CASSLAGGAFVSYEQYF. The DNA of the CDR3 is TGTGCCAGCAGCTTGGCGGGGGGGGCCTTCGTCTCCTACGAGCAGTACTTC.

CDR3 sequence: CASSFTGTPNYGYTF. The CDR3 DNA reads as TGTGCCAGCAGCTTTACAGGAACACCCAACTATGGCTACACCTTC. The rearrangement uses TRBV27 and TRBJ1-2; possible D gene TRBD1, 5 bases. Germline V gene sequence: CDR1 MNHEY, CDR2 SMNVEV (reference sequence). The CDR3 totals 15 residues. Trimming removed 6 bases from V and 2 bases from J, with 16 bases in between.

This clone was detected a few times. The V and J genes are TRBV11-3 and TRBJ2-1; 12 positions match TRBD1. Germline CDR1 is SGHNT and CDR2 is YENEEA. There are 17 residues in the CDR3. V trimming: 4 bases; J trimming: 3 bases; junction bases outside the gene matches: 7. The CDR3 coding sequence is TGTGCCAGCAGCTCAGGGACAGGGGGCGTTTACTACAATGAGCAGTTCTTC. Its protein product is CASSSGTGGVYYNEQFF.

The rearrangement joins TRBV7-2 to TRBJ2-1, with unresolved D. The CDR3 consists of 13 residues. CDR1 SGHTA and CDR2 FQGNSA come from the germline V gene. Trimming removed 1 base at V and 8 bases at J, with 9 bases between. The CDR3 loop reads CASSLGQNDEQFF. CDR3 DNA sequence: TGTGCCAGCAGCTTAGGGCAGAACGATGAGCAGTTCTTC.

This chain uses TRBV4-1 with TRBJ2-5, with 7 bases identical to TRBD1. The germline V gene has CDR1 MGHRA and CDR2 YSYEKL. V dropped 4 bases and J dropped 2; count of bases not matched to a gene: 7. The CDR3 has 15 residues. In DNA, the CDR3 is TGCGCCAGCAGCCGTCCGGGACAGCCTCAAGAGACCCAGTACTTC. This translates into CASSRPGQPQETQYF.

This sequence joins TRBV6-5 and TRBJ1-1, with a possible D match to TRBD1 (6 bases). Per germline, CDR1 MNHEY and CDR2 SVGAGI. Trimming took 0 bases from V and 1 from J, leaving 6 bases between them. There are 14 residues in the CDR3. CDR3 protein: CASSYSDRNTEAFF. In DNA form, the CDR3 reads TGTGCCAGCAGTTACTCGGACAGGAACACTGAAGCTTTCTTT.

This clone has more than one count but fewer than ten. The CDR3, as DNA: TGTGCCAGCTCACCAAATGGGGGCGATAGCTACACCTTC. Translating gives CASSPNGGDSYTF. The rearrangement links TRBV18 to TRBJ1-2, with D perhaps matching TRBD1 (6 bases). Germline assignment: CDR1 KGHSH and CDR2 LQKENI. The CDR3 sequence is 13 residues long. Trimming removed 2 bases from V and 9 bases from J, with 13 bases in between.

This chain links TRBV11-3 with TRBJ2-5, with 7 bases lining up with TRBD2. Trimming at V came to 1 base and at J to 2 bases, leaving 7 bases not matched to a gene. This CDR3 contains 16 residues. Germline V lookup: CDR1 SGHNT, CDR2 YENEEA. CDR3 DNA: TGTGCCAGCAGCTTAGGTTCTAGCGGAAATCAAGAGACCCAGTACTTC. It yields the protein CASSLGSSGNQETQYF.

V usage is TRBV28 and J usage is TRBJ1-2, with 8 bases fitting TRBD1. The length of the CDR3 is 12 residues. The J segment lost 5 bases and the V segment lost 10 bases, leaving 6 bases of the junction unmatched. The germline V gene has CDR1 MDHEN and CDR2 SYDVKM. CDR3 sequence: CATEDRVYGYTF. The CDR3 DNA reads TGTGCCACCGAGGACAGGGTGTATGGCTACACCTTC.

The gene calls are TRBV4-2 and TRBJ2-7; D remains ambiguous. Trimming took 0 bases from V and 3 from J, leaving 6 bases between them. The CDR3 length is 13 residues. From germline, CDR1 is LGHNA and CDR2 YNFKEQ. Here the CDR3 reads CASSQDYSYEQYF. The CDR3, as DNA: TGTGCCAGCAGCCAAGATTACAGCTACGAGCAGTACTTC.

This rearrangement joins TRBV28 to TRBJ2-1; tentatively, D is TRBD1 (6 bases). Trimming took off 4 bases at V and 3 bases at J, with 16 bases between the two ends. Germline V CDR1 and CDR2: MDHEN, SYDVKM. This CDR3 contains 16 residues. The CDR3 DNA reads TGTGCCAGCAGTTCCCCAGGGGTCGTTAGCTACAATGAGCAGTTCTTC. This codes for CASSSPGVVSYNEQFF.

The chain combines TRBV28 with TRBJ1-1; 9 positions match TRBD1. The CDR3 sequence is 14 residues long. CDR1 MDHEN and CDR2 SYDVKM come from the germline V gene. With 4 bases clipped from V and 4 bases from J, the junction kept 4 bases outside the gene matches. The CDR3 protein is CASSSPDRGTEAFF. Written as DNA, the CDR3 is TGTGCCAGCAGTTCGCCGGACAGGGGCACTGAAGCTTTCTTT.

The rearrangement joins TRBV15 to TRBJ2-7, with a possible D match to TRBD1 (5 bases). The CDR3 spans 14 residues. CDR1 is LNHNV and CDR2 is YYDKDF in the germline V gene (reference sequence). V lost 0 bases, J lost 3 bases, and 9 bases lay in between. The chain's CDR3 is CATSREPQGYEQYF. The DNA of the CDR3 is TGTGCCACCAGCAGAGAACCCCAGGGCTACGAGCAGTACTTC.

This chain joins TRBV24-1 and TRBJ1-1, with 9 positions matching TRBD1. CDR3 length: 15 amino acids. V was clipped by 6 bases and J by 4 bases; unmatched bases: 8. Germline V CDR1 and CDR2: KGHDR, SFDVKD. The CDR3 sequence is CATSPGTGWVTEAFF. The CDR3 region has the DNA TGTGCCACCAGTCCCGGGACAGGGTGGGTCACTGAAGCTTTCTTT.

The V call is TRBV14, the J call TRBJ2-6; no reliable D call. In germline, CDR1 is SGHDN, CDR2 FVKESK. The CDR3 length is 16 residues. Deletions cut 0 bases from V and 5 bases from J, with 11 bases between. CDR3 sequence (DNA): TGTGCCAGCAGCCAAGAGTCGGGTTGGTGGGCCAACGTCCTGACTTTC. It is translated as CASSQESGWWANVLTF.

This rearrangement joins TRBV9 to TRBJ2-3; D unresolved. Trimming stripped 0 bases from V and 6 bases from J, with 11 bases between. The CDR3 totals 14 residues. Germline values: CDR1 SGDLS, CDR2 YYNGEE. The CDR3 DNA sequence: TGTGCCAGCAGCGTAGGTGGAGCTGCGGATACGCAGTATTTT. Its protein is CASSVGGAADTQYF.

The J gene is TRBJ2-7, the V gene TRBV27, with 8 bases identical to TRBD2. CDR1 and CDR2 (germline): MNHEY, SMNVEV (reference sequence). Germline trimming cut 7 bases from V and 1 base from J; bases unmatched to any gene: 6. This CDR3 has 14 residues. CDR3 in amino acids: CASNLREGSYEQYF. CDR3 coding DNA: TGTGCCAGCAACCTTCGGGAGGGATCCTACGAGCAGTACTTC.

The chain is built from TRBV11-2 and TRBJ2-3, with a weak D call TRBD2 (6 bases). V lost 2 bases and J lost 6, with 21 bases in between. The V gene's germline CDR1 is SGHAT and CDR2 FQNNGV. The CDR3 has 17 amino acids. CDR3 in amino acids: CASSLRTVVGRWDTQYF. In DNA, the CDR3 is TGTGCCAGCAGCTTAAGAACAGTGGTAGGGAGGTGGGATACGCAGTATTTT.

In this sample, this clone turned up a few times. This chain links TRBV19 with TRBJ1-5; D may be TRBD1 (6 bases). V dropped 7 bases and J dropped 4 bases, with 17 bases sitting between them. Germline V lookup: CDR1 LNHDA, CDR2 SQIVND (reference sequence). The CDR3 covers 15 residues. CDR3 residues: CASNRYRAGNQPQHF. In nucleotides, the CDR3 is TGTGCCAGTAATAGGTACAGGGCTGGGAATCAGCCCCAGCATTTT.

The rearrangement uses TRBV28 and TRBJ1-1; D gene uncertain. Trimming shortened V by 7 bases and J by 8 bases, and 11 bases separated the two germline ends. CDR1 and CDR2 (germline): MDHEN, SYDVKM. The CDR3 is 11 amino acids. For the CDR3, the DNA is TGTGCCAGCATGCAGCGGGCCGAAGCTTTCTTT. Residues: CASMQRAEAFF.

The V gene is TRBV6-2 or TRBV6-3, the J gene TRBJ2-7, with 9 positions matching TRBD2. CDR1 and CDR2 from the germline V gene are MNHEY and SVGEGT. The CDR3 length is 13 residues. After removal of 4 bases from V and 5 bases from J, the junction contained 3 bases not matched to a gene. The CDR3 region has the DNA TGTGCCAGCAGTTCGGCTAGCGGGAACGAGCAGTACTTC. Residues: CASSSASGNEQYF.

The CDR3 loop is CASSYSTEAFF. CDR3 coding DNA: TGTGCCAGCAGTTACTCCACCGAAGCTTTCTTT. The chain is built from TRBV12-3 or TRBV12-4 and TRBJ1-1; D not certain. This CDR3 comprises 11 residues. V was shortened by 4 bases and J by 8 bases, with 8 bases between the two germline ends.